The 3 T cell receptor beta chains below were found in one sample sequenced in a study of tumor-infiltrating lymphocytes in primary liver carcinoma. From about 490 ng of total RNA, TCR beta-specific cDNA was reverse-transcribed using a constant-region primer. Slightly modified ARM-PCR served as the procedure for the TCR beta libraries. These libraries came from three rounds of nested multiplex PCR. With TRBV1-TRBV30 forward primers and a C-beta reverse primer, the first two PCR rounds were run for roughly 10 cycles each. TCRdb called the multiplex PCR reads again in MiXCR, with one record for every CDR3 protein. The data contain a few hundred thousand distinct CDR3 sequences, around three fifths of them seen just once; the ten biggest clones take up over 15%. The study extracted blood RNA from unsorted whole blood and also extracted germline DNA. Sequencing was carried out using peripheral blood. The origin of the receptors is a woman between 25 and 40 years old with primary liver carcinoma and hepatitis B virus infection.

Concerning this clonotype itself: A junction boundary mismatches the germline segment, possibly from a read error. The chain uses TRBV11-3 and TRBJ2-7; D might be TRBD2 (5 bases). The CDR3 is 17 amino acids. The germline CDR1 and CDR2 sequences are SGHNT and YENEEA. CDR3 in DNA: TGTGCCAGCAGTACTCCCGGCGGATTCCGGGAAATGTACGAGCAGCACTTC. Residues: CASSTPGGFREMYEQHF.

V is TRBV7-9 and J is TRBJ1-2, with unresolved D. The CDR3 consists of 14 residues. Germline values: CDR1 SEHNR, CDR2 FQNEAQ (reference sequence). The V end lost 4 bases, the J end lost 4 bases, and 13 bases lay between the germline ends. The CDR3 protein is CASSYPDGTYGYTF. CDR3 nucleotides: TGTGCCAGCAGCTACCCGGACGGTACCTATGGCTACACCTTC.

The table lists this clonotype with many counts. The gene calls are TRBV6-2 or TRBV6-3 and TRBJ1-1; D is ambiguous. CDR3 length: 12 amino acids. V was trimmed by 0 bases and J by 8 bases, leaving 7 bases between them. In germline, CDR1 is MNHEY, CDR2 SVGEGT. The CDR3 spells CASSYSIREAFF. The CDR3 coding sequence is TGTGCCAGCAGTTACTCGATTCGAGAAGCTTTCTTT.